The rows below give T cell receptor beta chains drawn from one sample of a study of cytomegalovirus exposure and HLA in healthy donors. The method was immunoSEQ multiplex PCR; TCRdb's version includes in-frame clones alone and lacks a portion of them. This table has about 130,000 clones, roughly three quarters appearing once. Specimen: PBMCs. The receptors were gathered from a man in his thirties or forties in good health and CMV-seronegative. The CDR3 runs from the conserved cysteine through the conserved F or W. Fields, in order: J gene, D gene, V gene, clone size, CDR3 protein, CDR3 DNA. D genes are given only for firm matches. Not every row has a clone size; where given, it reads once, few, many or a size class.

J: TRBJ1-1; D: TRBD1; V: TRBV2; size: once; CDR3: CASSRTGGEAFF; DNA: TGTGCCAGCAGTAGGACAGGGGGTGAAGCTTTCTTT
J: TRBJ2-5; D: TRBD2; V: TRBV12-5; size: -; CDR3: CASGPSGGLETQYF; DNA: TGTGCTAGTGGGCCTAGCGGAGGTCTGGAGACCCAGTACTTC
J: TRBJ2-3; D: TRBD1; V: TRBV5-1; size: -; CDR3: CATSFRDRGTDTQYF; DNA: TGCGCCACCTCATTCCGGGACAGGGGCACAGATACGCAGTATTTT
J: TRBJ2-1; D: TRBD1; V: TRBV7-2; size: -; CDR3: CASSLPRQGESYNEQFF; DNA: TGTGCCAGCAGCTTACCCCGACAGGGTGAGTCCTACAATGAGCAGTTCTTC
J: TRBJ2-2; D: TRBD1; V: TRBV27; size: -; CDR3: CASSLSWWGQGVGELFF; DNA: TGTGCCAGCAGTTTATCGTGGTGGGGACAGGGGGTCGGGGAGCTGTTTTTT
J: TRBJ2-2; D: TRBD1; V: TRBV6-5; size: -; CDR3: CASSYSQGTGELFF; DNA: TGTGCCAGCAGTTACTCACAGGGGACCGGGGAGCTGTTTTTT
J: TRBJ1-1; D: TRBD1; V: TRBV6-5; size: -; CDR3: CASGYRTGVGEAFF; DNA: TGTGCCAGCGGTTACCGGACAGGGGTCGGTGAAGCTTTCTTT
J: TRBJ1-1; D: -; V: TRBV19; size: -; CDR3: CASSIVRQRSEAFF; DNA: TGTGCCAGTAGTATAGTACGCCAGCGGTCTGAAGCTTTCTTT
J: TRBJ1-1; D: -; V: TRBV11-2; size: -; CDR3: CATQYIGVNTEAFF; DNA: TGTGCCACGCAATATATAGGAGTCAACACTGAAGCTTTCTTT
J: TRBJ2-3; D: TRBD2; V: TRBV5-1; size: -; CDR3: CASSLTGGSSTDTQYF; DNA: TGCGCCAGCAGCCTTACGGGAGGATCTAGCACAGATACGCAGTATTTT
J: TRBJ2-3; D: TRBD2; V: TRBV30; size: -; CDR3: CAHGAGGPGDTQYF; DNA: TGTGCCCACGGGGCGGGAGGGCCAGGAGATACGCAGTATTTT
J: TRBJ1-2; D: TRBD1; V: TRBV20-1; size: -; CDR3: CSAGQVSGYTF; DNA: TGCAGTGCCGGACAGGTTTCAGGCTACACCTTC
J: TRBJ1-1; D: TRBD1; V: TRBV5-1; size: -; CDR3: CASSLEVPGQGAGTEAFF; DNA: TGCGCCAGCAGCTTGGAGGTCCCGGGACAGGGGGCAGGCACTGAAGCTTTCTTT
J: TRBJ2-7; D: TRBD1; V: TRBV6-5; size: -; CDR3: CASSLGTGIIYEQYF; DNA: TGTGCCAGCAGTCTTGGGACAGGGATTATCTACGAGCAGTACTTC
J: TRBJ2-3; D: -; V: TRBV7-9; size: -; CDR3: CASSFGTPGPKTDTQYF; DNA: TGTGCCAGCAGCTTTGGGACACCGGGACCTAAAACAGATACGCAGTATTTT
J: TRBJ2-2; D: -; V: TRBV6-6; size: -; CDR3: CSAQAGGRTGELFF; DNA: TGTTCGGCCCAAGCCGGAGGGCGAACCGGGGAGCTGTTTTTT
J: TRBJ1-3; D: TRBD1; V: TRBV5-1; size: -; CDR3: CASRGTGAFSGNTIYF; DNA: TGCGCCAGCAGGGGGACAGGCGCTTTCTCTGGAAACACCATATATTTT
J: TRBJ1-1; D: -; V: TRBV5-6; size: -; CDR3: CASMSGFGNTEAFF; DNA: TGTGCCAGCATGTCCGGGTTCGGGAACACTGAAGCTTTCTTT
J: TRBJ2-1; D: TRBD2; V: TRBV7-6; size: -; CDR3: CASSSEPSGRDNEQFF; DNA: TGTGCCAGCAGCTCTGAACCCAGCGGGAGGGACAATGAGCAGTTCTTC
J: TRBJ2-5; D: -; V: TRBV6-1; size: -; CDR3: CASSLVAGSQETQYF; DNA: TGTGCCAGCAGTCTCGTCGCGGGGTCCCAAGAGACCCAGTACTTC
J: TRBJ1-4; D: -; V: TRBV4-2; size: few; CDR3: CASSRPDGEKLFF; DNA: TGTGCCAGCAGCCGGCCCGACGGGGAAAAACTGTTTTTT
J: TRBJ2-2; D: TRBD1; V: TRBV5-1; size: -; CDR3: CASSPGQGGTGELFF; DNA: TGCGCCAGCAGCCCGGGACAGGGTGGGACCGGGGAGCTGTTTTTT